The 10 T cell receptor beta chains in this list originate from one sample, sequenced in a study of blood T cell repertoires in COVID-19. Only in-frame clones appear in the TCRdb table, and some are missing; sequencing was by immunoSEQ multiplex PCR. The sample has approximately 180,000 clones, 88% seen once. The sample taken for sequencing was peripheral blood. These receptors came from a human donor in a cohort sampled during active COVID-19.

This sequence joins TRBV5-6 and TRBJ2-3; 9 bases match TRBD2. The V gene's germline CDR1 is SGHDT and CDR2 YYEEEE. This CDR3 is 15 amino acids long. With V trimmed by 1 base and J by 7 bases, 7 bases remained unmatched. CDR3 in amino acids: CASSLPSGVGNTQYF. The CDR3 DNA reads TGTGCCAGCAGCTTGCCTAGCGGGGTCGGGAATACGCAGTATTTT. Variable domain in full (rest from reference TRBV5-6 and TRBJ2-3): DAGVTQSPTHLIKTRGQQVTLRCSPKSGHDTVSWYQQALGQGPQFIFQYYEEEERQRGNFPDRFSGHQFPNYSSELNVNALLLGDSALYLCASSLPSGVGNTQYFGPGTRLTVL.

This clone came up a few times. The chain couples TRBV7-2 to TRBJ1-4; D remains ambiguous. With 2 bases removed from V and 8 bases from J, the gap between germline ends came to 15 bases. Germline V gene sequence: CDR1 SGHTA, CDR2 FQGNSA. This CDR3 has 15 residues. The CDR3 DNA sequence: TGTGCCAGCAGCTTACGGGGAGCCTTGGGGGAAAAACTGTTTTTT. It translates to CASSLRGALGEKLFF.

V usage is TRBV6-5 and J usage is TRBJ1-3; unclear D gene. The CDR3 length is 13 residues. V lost 0 bases to trimming and J lost 4 bases, with 4 bases between them. Germline V CDR1 and CDR2: MNHEY, SVGAGI. Here the CDR3 reads CASSYSRGNTIYF. In DNA, the CDR3 is TGTGCCAGCAGTTACTCCAGGGGAAACACCATATATTTT.

The chain has TRBV10-3 and TRBJ2-7, with TRBD1 matching 7 bases. Germline V lookup: CDR1 ENHRY, CDR2 SYGVKD. This CDR3 contains 13 residues. V lost 7 bases to trimming and J lost 3 bases; unmatched junction nucleotides: 6. CDR3 in DNA: TGTGCCATCAAGCAGGGGGTCTTCTACGAGCAGTACTTC. Protein: CAIKQGVFYEQYF.

The chain combines TRBV27 with TRBJ2-2, with TRBD1 matching over 8 bases. The J segment lost 6 bases and the V segment lost 5 bases, leaving 14 bases of the junction unmatched. The CDR3 covers 17 residues. Germline lookup yields CDR1 MNHEY and CDR2 SMNVEV (reference sequence). CDR3 nucleotides: TGTGCCAGCAGTCCCCGACCCTGGACAGGGTCGGCCGGGGAGCTGTTTTTT. The encoded protein is CASSPRPWTGSAGELFF.

This rearrangement joins TRBV11-2 to TRBJ1-1; 7 positions match TRBD1. CDR1 and CDR2 (germline): SGHAT, FQNNGV. V shed 5 bases, J shed 6 bases, and the junction held 9 bases outside the gene matches. This CDR3 has 14 amino acids. The CDR3 DNA reads TGTGCCAGCAGCACCGACAGGGATGTTGCTGAAGCTTTCTTT. Translation gives CASSTDRDVAEAFF.

The chain links TRBV29-1 to TRBJ1-1; D possibly corresponds to TRBD1 (5 bases). V lost 3 bases to trimming and J lost 3 bases, with 14 bases between them. This CDR3 has 14 residues. Germline V gene lookup returns CDR1 SQVTM and CDR2 ANQGSEA. The DNA of the CDR3 is TGCAGCGTTGACCAGGGTGTAGTGTACACTGAAGCTTTCTTT. It specifies CSVDQGVVYTEAFF.

This clone was recorded once. The rearrangement joins TRBV18 to TRBJ1-2; perhaps TRBD1 as D (6 bases). Germline loops: CDR1 KGHSH, CDR2 LQKENI. The CDR3 contains 13 residues. Trimming cost V 5 bases and J 7 bases, with 14 bases left between them. The CDR3 loop is CASSGSGETGYTF. The CDR3 nucleotides read TGTGCCAGCTCAGGCTCAGGGGAAACTGGCTACACCTTC. The full variable domain, its missing parts supplied by reference TRBV18 and TRBJ1-2, is NAGVMQNPRHLVRRRGQEARLRCSPMKGHSHVYWYRQLPEEGLKFMVYLQKENIIDESGMPKERFSAEFPKEGPSILRIQQVVRGDSAAYFCASSGSGETGYTFGSGTRLTVV.

This rearrangement joins TRBV5-6 to TRBJ2-7, with 10 positions matching TRBD1. The V gene end was trimmed by 3 bases and the J gene end by 5 bases; junction bases not matched to a gene: 8. CDR1 and CDR2 from the germline V gene are SGHDT and YYEEEE. The CDR3 length is 15 residues. CDR3 loop: CASSSAGTGVNEQYF. CDR3 bases: TGTGCCAGCAGCTCCGCCGGGACAGGGGTGAACGAGCAGTACTTC.

V and J are TRBV3-1 (or the pseudogene TRBV3-2) and TRBJ2-1; possible D gene TRBD2, 5 bases. The CDR3 is 13 residues long. Germline V gene lookup returns CDR1 LGHDT and CDR2 YNNKEL (reference sequence). V dropped 1 base and J dropped 9 bases, with 10 bases sitting between them. The CDR3 DNA is TGTGCCAGCAGCCAAGTCTTCGGAGGTGAGCAGTTCTTC. Translating it yields CASSQVFGGEQFF.